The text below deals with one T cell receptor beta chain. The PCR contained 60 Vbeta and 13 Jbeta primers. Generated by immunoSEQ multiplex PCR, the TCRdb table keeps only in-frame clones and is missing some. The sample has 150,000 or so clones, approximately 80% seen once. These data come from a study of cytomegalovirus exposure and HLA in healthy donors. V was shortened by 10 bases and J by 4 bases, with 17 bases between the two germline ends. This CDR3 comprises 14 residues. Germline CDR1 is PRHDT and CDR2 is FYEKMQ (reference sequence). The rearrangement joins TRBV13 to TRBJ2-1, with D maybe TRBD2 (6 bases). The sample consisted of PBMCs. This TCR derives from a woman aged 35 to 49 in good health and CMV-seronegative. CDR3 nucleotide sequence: TGTGCCACCGCGGGCCGGGAGTCTTACAATGAGCAGTTCTTC. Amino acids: CATAGRESYNEQFF.